This TCR beta chain was obtained from a study of blood T cell repertoires in COVID-19. Study context: Donors in the United States, Italy and Spain gave samples during acute or convalescent COVID-19. T cells, B-cell-depleted T cells, or PBMCs provided the cDNA or gDNA that served as material.

Per the germline V gene, CDR1 is SGHTA and CDR2 is FQGNSA. The CDR3 is 16 amino acids. V lost 3 bases and J lost 5; bases outside the gene matches: 9. Authors' data handling: Scientists estimated how many nucleated cells there were by amplifying reference gene primers. TCRdb's copy holds only in-frame clones and misses some; the assay was immunoSEQ multiplex PCR. V and J calls and clone size come straight from that table; D and trimming were deduced from the DNA. The table lists 120,000 or so clones, around 80% of them singletons, with more than 5% in the top ten. This chain uses TRBV7-2 with TRBJ2-7, with 11 nucleotides matching TRBD2. This clonotype was obtained from an elderly man with active or convalescent COVID-19. Sequencing was done on a sample of peripheral blood. The CDR3 DNA is TGTGCCAGCAGCTTTACTAGCGGGGGCTCGATCCACGAGCAGTACTTC. Residues: CASSFTSGGSIHEQYF. Using reference TRBV7-2 and TRBJ2-7 for the parts outside the CDR3, the full variable domain is GAGVSQSPSNKVTEKGKDVELRCDPISGHTALYWYRQSLGQGLEFLIYFQGNSAPDKSGLPSDRFSAERTGGSVSTLTIQRTQQEDSAVYLCASSFTSGGSIHEQYFGPGTRLTVT.